The present entry profiles one TCR beta chain with its context. This receptor's antigen is unknown. No base quality values were provided; no much bigger clone lies one nucleotide off. For this chain, trimming is 1 base at the V end and 5 bases at the J end, and the number of junction bases without a gene match is 5. CDR1 LNHNV and CDR2 YYDKDF are derived from the germline V gene (reference sequence). The CDR3 spans 15 residues, from the cysteine through the phenylalanine. Of all the DNA, just the CDR3 is kept, 45 bases in frame from base 1. Amplification of TCR beta CDR3 regions was carried out from RNA transcripts. A first-round RT-PCR of the TCR CDR3 used the HTBI primer set with the Qiagen OneStep RT-PCR kit. Libraries were constructed in a second round of multiplex PCR, after which size selection and purification were performed. The libraries were sequenced on an Illumina HiSeq2000 using paired-end 100 bp reads. In the authors' own workflow: SOAPnuke was used to process the raw data, throwing out any read that contained adapters or uncalled bases, had a mean Phred below 15, or lacked an exact constant-primer or identifier match. COPE v1.2.5 was used to merge high-quality paired reads, and clonotypes were defined as unique nucleotide sequences. MiTCR v1.1 was used to align the clonotypes against IMGT TRBV, TRBD and TRBJ reference segments. The analysis included only V-J combinations with a frequency above 0.0001, which together covered about 99% of the repertoires. The TCS score was defined as F50 (clonal expansion) divided by E x V (chaos), with BLOSUM62-based TCRdist calculated between CDR3 peptides within each V-J. Welch's t-statistics and random forest reduced roughly 500 V-J features to about 12, which were used in a naive Bayes classifier (R e1071). TCRdb itself trimmed the public reads at Q25 with fastp, ran MiXCR and retained productive beta chains. Each entry is one CDR3 protein sequence, shown with its most common DNA and genes. The V and J calls were determined by TCRdb, not by the authors. The sample table records 130,000 to 150,000 distinct CDR3 sequences; approximately 24% of these occur just once. The ten largest make up around two thirds of the sample.

The data are from a study of T cells in Graves' hyperthyroidism and ophthalmopathy (dated by TCRdb to the late 2010s). Study-level background: Peripheral blood was sampled at the time of initial diagnosis, prior to any treatment. To identify distinguishing TCR V-J signatures, a discovery cohort of around 98 patients was used, comprising fewer than 45 with Graves' ophthalmopathy and under 60 with stable Graves' hyperthyroidism. Whether ophthalmopathy could be predicted prospectively was tested in an independent validation cohort made up of approximately 19 hyperthyroidism patients plus 17 patients who later progressed to ophthalmopathy. The 75 to 100 discovery patients were divided at random into training and test sets in a 7:3 ratio. The study also compared thyroid tissue and blood T-cell repertoires from roughly 6 Graves' hyperthyroidism patients. After sampling, hyperthyroidism patients received methimazole starting at 30 mg daily, and ophthalmopathy patients received high-dose intravenous methylprednisolone. The paper describes TCR Vbeta CDR3 sequencing of about 140 peripheral blood samples, made up of roughly 40 ophthalmopathy patients, approximately 76 hyperthyroidism patients and some 17 progressor patients.

Hyperthyroidism patients were newly diagnosed, with disease duration under 2 months, and aged 18 to 65 years. The study excluded patients with uncontrolled infections, other autoimmune diseases, pregnancy or lactation. Diagnoses were based on clinical symptoms, serum thyroxine and TRAb, thyroid ultrasound and orbital computed tomography. Blood from progressor patients was drawn when they were first diagnosed with hyperthyroidism, before any ophthalmopathy symptoms appeared. PBMCs were isolated from approximately 10 ml of fresh peripheral blood by Ficoll-Paque density gradient centrifugation. Progressor patients were defined as those initially diagnosed with Graves' hyperthyroidism in whom ophthalmopathy developed during follow-up. Trizol reagent was used to extract total RNA, and RNA quality was then checked on an Agilent 2100 Bioanalyzer. General conclusions and limits of the study: No statistical method was used to set the sample size in advance, and investigators knew the group allocation. A model built on a 13 V-J signature distinguished ophthalmopathy from stable hyperthyroidism, reaching about 88% sensitivity and about 81% specificity in cross-validation and 80%/75% in testing. Most expanded thyroid clonotypes (frequency above 0.001) were also found in blood, which suggests that blood repertoires may mirror thyroid immune responses. During validation, the model predicted progression to ophthalmopathy a median of about 6.3 months ahead of onset, with roughly 65% sensitivity and 72% to 80% specificity.

The clonotype originates from a woman aged 50 to 65 with Graves' hyperthyroidism that later progressed to Graves' ophthalmopathy. The sample taken for sequencing was blood. The chain was built from TRBV15 and TRBJ1-5, and 7 junction bases match TRBD1. The CDR3 is CATSRVGTADQPQHF. The nucleotide sequence is TGTGCCACCAGCAGAGTGGGGACAGCCGATCAGCCCCAGCATTTT.